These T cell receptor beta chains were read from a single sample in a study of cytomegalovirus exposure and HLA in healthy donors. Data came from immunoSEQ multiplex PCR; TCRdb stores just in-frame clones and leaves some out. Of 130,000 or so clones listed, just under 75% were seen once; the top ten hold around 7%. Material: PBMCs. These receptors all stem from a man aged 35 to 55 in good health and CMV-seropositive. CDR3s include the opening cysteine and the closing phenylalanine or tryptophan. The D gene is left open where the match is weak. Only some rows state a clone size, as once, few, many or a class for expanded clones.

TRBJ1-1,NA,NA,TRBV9,CASSVGGRLNTEAFF,TGTGCCAGCAGCGTTGGGGGCCGCTTGAACACTGAAGCTTTCTTT
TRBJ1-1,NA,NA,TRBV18,CASSPLGLGGDTEAFF,TGTGCCAGCTCACCACTCGGCCTCGGGGGAGACACTGAAGCTTTCTTT
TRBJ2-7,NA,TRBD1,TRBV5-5,CASSFPPQGAGEQYF,TGTGCCAGCAGCTTTCCGCCGCAGGGGGCGGGTGAGCAGTACTTC
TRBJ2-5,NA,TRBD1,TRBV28,CASSWDSKETQYF,TGTGCCAGCAGTTGGGACAGCAAAGAGACCCAGTACTTC
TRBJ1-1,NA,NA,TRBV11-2,CASSSNTRAFF,TGTGCCAGCAGCTCCAACACGAGGGCTTTCTTT
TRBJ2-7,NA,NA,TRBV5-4,CASSSFPGEQYF,TGTGCCAGCAGCTCCTTCCCCGGCGAGCAGTACTTC
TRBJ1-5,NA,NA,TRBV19,CASKPDRSNQPQHF,TGTGCCAGTAAGCCCGATAGAAGCAATCAGCCCCAGCATTTT
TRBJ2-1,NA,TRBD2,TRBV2,CASSERRGALYNEQFF,TGTGCCAGCAGTGAAAGGCGGGGGGCCCTCTACAATGAGCAGTTCTTC
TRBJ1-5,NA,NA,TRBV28,CASRRDSSNQPQHF,TGTGCCAGCAGGCGAGACAGTAGCAATCAGCCCCAGCATTTT
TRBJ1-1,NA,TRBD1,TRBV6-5,CASIQQGARTEAFF,TGTGCCAGCATCCAACAGGGGGCGAGGACTGAAGCTTTCTTT
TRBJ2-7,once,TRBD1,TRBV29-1,CSVAPGGYEQYF,TGCAGCGTGGCCCCAGGGGGATACGAGCAGTACTTC
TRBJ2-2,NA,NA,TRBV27,CASSHTGNTEELLF,TGTGCCAGCAGCCATACAGGGAACACCGAGGAGCTGCTTTTT
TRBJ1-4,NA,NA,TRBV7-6,CASSLGGGHATNEKLFF,TGTGCCAGCAGCTTAGGGGGGGGCCATGCAACTAATGAAAAACTGTTTTTT
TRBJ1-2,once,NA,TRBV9,CASSAQGKGYTF,TGTGCCAGCAGCGCACAGGGAAAAGGCTACACCTTC
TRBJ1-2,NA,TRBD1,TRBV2,CASRATGEVGYGYTF,TGTGCCAGCAGGGCGACAGGGGAGGTCGGCTATGGCTACACCTTC
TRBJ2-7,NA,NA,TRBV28,CASSSVREQYF,TGTGCCAGCAGTTCGGTACGCGAGCAGTACTTC
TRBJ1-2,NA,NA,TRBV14,CASSQVPHHPLVDGYTF,TGTGCCAGCAGCCAAGTTCCTCACCACCCCCTAGTAGATGGCTACACCTTC
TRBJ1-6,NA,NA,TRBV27,CASSFRQNNSPLHF,TGTGCCAGCAGTTTTAGACAGAATAATTCACCCCTCCACTTT
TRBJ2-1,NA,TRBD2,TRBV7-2,CASSSPIVAGGGDEQFF,TGTGCCAGCAGCTCCCCGATAGTAGCGGGGGGCGGAGATGAGCAGTTCTTC
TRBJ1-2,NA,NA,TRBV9,CASSVGADQLYGYTF,TGTGCCAGCAGCGTAGGGGCAGATCAACTCTATGGCTACACCTTC
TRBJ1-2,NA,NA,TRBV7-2,CASRPGEGGGYTF,TGTGCCAGCAGACCCGGGGAGGGTGGTGGCTACACCTTC
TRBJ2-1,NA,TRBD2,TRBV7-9,CASSTLTSGSNEQFF,TGTGCCAGCAGCACCTTGACTAGCGGGAGTAATGAGCAGTTCTTC
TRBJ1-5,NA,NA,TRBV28,CASSLSLSGNQPQHF,TGTGCCAGCAGTTTATCCTTATCGGGAAATCAGCCCCAGCATTTT
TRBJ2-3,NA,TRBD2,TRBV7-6,CASSLAVLAGGSDTQYF,TGTGCCAGCAGCTTGGCGGTATTAGCGGGAGGGTCAGATACGCAGTATTTT
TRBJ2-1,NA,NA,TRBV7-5,CVRSPLGGRDEQFF,TGTGTCAGAAGCCCTTTAGGGGGCCGGGATGAGCAGTTCTTC
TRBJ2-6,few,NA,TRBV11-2,CASSLDPRAGANVLTF,TGTGCCAGCAGCTTAGATCCCCGCGCTGGGGCCAACGTCCTGACTTTC
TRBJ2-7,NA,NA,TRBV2,CASRGAAYEQYF,TGTGCCAGCAGGGGGGCTGCCTACGAGCAGTACTTC
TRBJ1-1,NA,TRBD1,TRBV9,CASSATGAEGLTEAFF,TGTGCCAGCAGCGCAACAGGGGCCGAAGGGCTCACTGAAGCTTTCTTT
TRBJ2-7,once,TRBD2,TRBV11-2,CASSPVGRGYYEQYF,TGTGCCAGCAGCCCAGTCGGGAGGGGATACTACGAGCAGTACTTC
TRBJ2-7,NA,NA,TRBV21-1,CASSKDPGLAGTWRYEQYF,TGTGCCAGCAGCAAAGATCCGGGACTAGCGGGAACATGGAGATACGAGCAGTACTTC
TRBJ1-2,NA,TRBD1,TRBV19,CASRAGTGIYGYTF,TGTGCCAGTAGGGCCGGGACAGGGATCTATGGCTACACCTTC
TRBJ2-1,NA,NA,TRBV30,CAWSGRSEQFF,TGTGCCTGGAGCGGTAGATCAGAGCAGTTCTTC
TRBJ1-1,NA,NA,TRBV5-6,CASSLYARDGTEAFF,TGTGCCAGCAGCTTGTACGCCAGGGATGGCACTGAAGCTTTCTTT
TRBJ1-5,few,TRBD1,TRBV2,CASSSGTGNQPQHF,TGTGCCAGCAGTTCCGGGACAGGGAATCAGCCCCAGCATTTT
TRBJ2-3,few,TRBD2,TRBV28,CASSLWGLAVRLGDTQYF,TGTGCCAGCAGTTTATGGGGACTAGCTGTCCGTTTGGGAGATACGCAGTATTTT
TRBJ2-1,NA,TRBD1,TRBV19,CASSITGQVGEQFF,TGTGCCAGTAGTATCACCGGACAGGTCGGTGAGCAGTTCTTC
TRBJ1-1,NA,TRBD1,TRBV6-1,CASAPGGHTEAFF,TGTGCCAGCGCCCCAGGGGGTCACACTGAAGCTTTCTTT
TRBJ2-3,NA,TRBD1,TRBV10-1,CASSDFRTGGFSTDTQYF,TGCGCCAGCAGTGATTTTAGGACAGGGGGCTTTAGCACAGATACGCAGTATTTT
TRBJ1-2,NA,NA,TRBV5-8,CASSLKGSYGYTF,TGTGCCAGCAGCTTGAAAGGGAGCTATGGCTACACCTTC
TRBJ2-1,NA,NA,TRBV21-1,CASSPQKRAGNEQFF,TGTGCCAGCAGCCCCCAAAAGAGGGCCGGGAATGAGCAGTTCTTC
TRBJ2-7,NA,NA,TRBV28,CASIPGVLSYEQYF,TGTGCCAGCATCCCGGGGGTGCTTTCCTACGAGCAGTACTTC
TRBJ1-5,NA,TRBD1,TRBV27,CASRYRGQGQPQHF,TGTGCCAGCAGGTACAGGGGGCAGGGGCAGCCCCAGCATTTT
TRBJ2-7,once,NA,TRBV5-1,CASSSSPATDYEQYF,TGCGCCAGCAGCTCCTCTCCCGCGACCGACTACGAGCAGTACTTC
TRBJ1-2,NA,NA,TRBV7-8,CASSLALSPRHGYTF,TGTGCCAGCAGCTTAGCTCTCTCCCCGCGTCATGGCTACACCTTC
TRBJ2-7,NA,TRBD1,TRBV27,CASSLGTGQGSYEQYF,TGTGCCAGCAGTTTAGGTACGGGACAGGGCTCCTACGAGCAGTACTTC
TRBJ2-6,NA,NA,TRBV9,CASSTYSSGANVLTF,TGTGCCAGCAGCACCTACAGCTCTGGGGCCAACGTCCTGACTTTC
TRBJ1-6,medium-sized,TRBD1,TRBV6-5,CASRADQGVNSPLHF,TGTGCCAGCAGAGCCGACCAGGGGGTTAATTCACCCCTCCACTTT
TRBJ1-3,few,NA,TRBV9,CASSFTGTFGNTIYF,TGTGCCAGCAGCTTCACCGGGACTTTCGGAAACACCATATATTTT
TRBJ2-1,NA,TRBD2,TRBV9,CASSPTSSGRRDEQFF,TGTGCCAGCAGCCCGACCTCTAGCGGGAGGCGGGATGAGCAGTTCTTC
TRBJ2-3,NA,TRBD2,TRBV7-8,CASSLGLAGGPSTDTQYF,TGTGCCAGCAGCTTGGGACTAGCGGGAGGGCCGAGCACAGATACGCAGTATTTT
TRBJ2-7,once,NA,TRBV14,CASRRDNSYEQYF,TGTGCCAGCAGGAGGGACAACTCCTACGAGCAGTACTTC